The T cell receptor beta chain described here comes from a study of immune characterization of retroperitoneal liposarcoma. This clonotype was seen a few times. MiXCR, run by TCRdb on the PCR reads, gives a single entry per CDR3 protein. Of around 20,000 distinct CDR3 sequences detected, 35% to 45% appear once; the ten largest clones hold about 7.8%. V shed 0 bases, J shed 7 bases, and the junction held 6 bases outside the gene matches. Per the germline V gene, CDR1 is MNHEY and CDR2 is SMNVEV (reference sequence). This CDR3 region has 16 residues. V is TRBV27 and J is TRBJ2-2, with 9 bases aligning to TRBD2. This TCR derives from a male donor with retroperitoneal liposarcoma. The sequencing input was blood. CDR3 residues: CASSLSPGLAVGELFF. The CDR3 bases are TGTGCCAGCAGTTTATCGCCGGGACTAGCAGTCGGGGAGCTGTTTTTT.